Below, one T cell receptor (beta chain) is given with its context. The data were taken from a study of blood T cell repertoires in COVID-19. Study-level information: PBMCs, B-cell-depleted T cells, or T cells provided the cDNA or gDNA that made up the material.

TCRdb's copy holds only in-frame clones and misses some; the assay was immunoSEQ multiplex PCR. Of 260,000 or so clones in the sample, 83% are singletons; the top ten hold approximately 6%. The CDR3 contains 16 residues. Germline CDR1 GTSNPN, CDR2 SVGIG (reference sequence). Trimming removed 3 bases from V and 2 bases from J, with 17 bases in between. The sample comprised peripheral blood. This clonotype was sampled from a man aged 80 or over with acute or convalescent COVID-19. This sequence joins TRBV30 and TRBJ1-5; D ambiguous. This CDR3 is CAWSLPVQRGNQPQHF. As DNA, the CDR3 is TGTGCCTGGAGCCTGCCTGTTCAGCGGGGCAATCAGCCCCAGCATTTT. The complete variable domain, with remaining parts taken from reference TRBV30 and TRBJ1-5, reads SQTIHQWPATLVQPVGSPLSLECTVEGTSNPNLYWYRQAAGRGLQLLFYSVGIGQISSEVPQNLSASRPQDRQFILSSKKLLLSDSGFYLCAWSLPVQRGNQPQHFGDGTRLSIL.